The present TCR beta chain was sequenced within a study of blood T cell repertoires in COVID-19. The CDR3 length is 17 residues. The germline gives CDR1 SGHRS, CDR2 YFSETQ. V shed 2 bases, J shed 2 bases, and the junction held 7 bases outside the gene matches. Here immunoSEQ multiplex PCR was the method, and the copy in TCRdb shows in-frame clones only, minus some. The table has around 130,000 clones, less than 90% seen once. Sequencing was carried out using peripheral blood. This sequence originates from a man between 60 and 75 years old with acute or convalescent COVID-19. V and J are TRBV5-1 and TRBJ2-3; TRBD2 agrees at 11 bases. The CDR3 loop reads CASSLDLAGGSTDTQYF. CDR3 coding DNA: TGCGCCAGCAGCTTAGACCTAGCGGGAGGTTCCACAGATACGCAGTATTTT. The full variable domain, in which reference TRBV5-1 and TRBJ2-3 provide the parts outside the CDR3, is KAGVTQTPRYLIKTRGQQVTLSCSPISGHRSVSWYQQTPGQGLQFLFEYFSETQRNKGNFPGRFSGRQFSNSRSEMNVSTLELGDSALYLCASSLDLAGGSTDTQYFGPGTRLTVL.